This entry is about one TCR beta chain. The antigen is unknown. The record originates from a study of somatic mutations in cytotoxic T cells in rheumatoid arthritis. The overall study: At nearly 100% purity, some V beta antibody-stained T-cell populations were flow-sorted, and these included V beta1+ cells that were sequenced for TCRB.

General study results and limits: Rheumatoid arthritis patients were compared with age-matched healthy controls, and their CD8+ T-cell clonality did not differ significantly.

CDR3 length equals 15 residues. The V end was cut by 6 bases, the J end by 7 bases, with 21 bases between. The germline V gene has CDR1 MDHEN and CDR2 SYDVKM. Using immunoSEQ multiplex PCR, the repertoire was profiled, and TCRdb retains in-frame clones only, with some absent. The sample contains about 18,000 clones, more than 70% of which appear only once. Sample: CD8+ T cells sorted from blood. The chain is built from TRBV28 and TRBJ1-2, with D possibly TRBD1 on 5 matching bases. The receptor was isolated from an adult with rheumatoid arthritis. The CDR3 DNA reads TGTGCCAGCAGCCACATACAGGCTCCTGGGGTTGGCTACACCTTC. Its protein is CASSHIQAPGVGYTF.